These 16 T cell receptor beta chains came from one sample sequenced in a study of cytomegalovirus exposure and HLA in healthy donors. It was with 60 Vbeta and 13 Jbeta primers that the PCR ran. The method was immunoSEQ multiplex PCR; TCRdb's version includes in-frame clones alone and lacks a portion of them. The sample lists 100,000 to 140,000 clones; roughly 73% were seen once. Sequenced: PBMCs. The receptor set was obtained from a man younger than 40 in good health and CMV-seronegative.

CDR3 nucleotides: TGTGCCACCAGCGGGGGACTAGCGGGAGGTATAAATGAGCAGTTCTTC. Translation: CATSGGLAGGINEQFF. V usage is TRBV15 and J usage is TRBJ2-1, with 15 positions matching TRBD2. Trimming cost V 5 bases and J 7 bases; bases outside gene matches: 6. The CDR3 has 16 residues. The V gene's germline CDR1 is LNHNV and CDR2 YYDKDF (reference sequence).

The rearrangement joins TRBV30 to TRBJ2-2, with 9 bases identical to TRBD2. Germline assignment: CDR1 GTSNPN and CDR2 SVGIG (reference sequence). The CDR3 runs 16 residues. V lost 5 bases to trimming and J lost 4 bases; unmatched junction nucleotides: 11. CDR3 residues: CAWAAPREGFTGELFF. The CDR3 region has the DNA TGTGCCTGGGCCGCTCCGCGGGAGGGTTTCACCGGGGAGCTGTTTTTT.

CDR3 nucleotides: TGTGCTAGCGATCGACAGGGGGCAACTGGATGGCAGTTCTTC. Its translation: CASDRQGATGWQFF. This chain uses TRBV28 with TRBJ2-1, with 10 bases identical to TRBD1. CDR1 is MDHEN and CDR2 is SYDVKM in the germline V gene. The CDR3 is 14 amino acids.

The chain combines TRBV28 with TRBJ2-7; 8 nucleotides match TRBD1. V trimming: 6 bases; J trimming: 0 bases; junction bases outside the gene matches: 1. The CDR3 totals 13 residues. Germline V gives CDR1 MDHEN, CDR2 SYDVKM. Here the CDR3 DNA reads TGTGCCAGCAGCGGGACAGGCTCCTACGAGCAGTACTTC. It encodes CASSGTGSYEQYF. The entire variable domain, with the rest obtained from reference TRBV28 and TRBJ2-7, is as follows: DVKVTQSSRYLVKRTGEKVFLECVQDMDHENMFWYRQDPGLGLRLIYFSYDVKMKEKGDIPEGYSVSREKKERFSLILESASTNQTSMYLCASSGTGSYEQYFGPGTRLTVT.

The rearrangement joins TRBV11-3 to TRBJ2-3; 10 nucleotides match TRBD2. CDR1 SGHNT and CDR2 YENEEA come from the germline V gene. V was clipped by 5 bases and J by 4 bases; unmatched bases: 9. This CDR3 is 16 amino acids long. CDR3 DNA: TGTGCCAGCAGCCCCCGGGCTAGCGGGAGCGCAGATACGCAGTATTTT. It codes for CASSPRASGSADTQYF.

This clone was detected a few times. This chain joins TRBV5-6 and TRBJ2-7, with a tentative D call TRBD2 (6 bases). Germline values: CDR1 SGHDT, CDR2 YYEEEE. V shed 4 bases and J shed 2 bases, with 13 bases lying between them. The CDR3 is 14 amino acids. DNA of the CDR3: TGTGCCAGCAGCCCCCCGGGACTTCCCTACGAGCAGTACTTC. Amino acids: CASSPPGLPYEQYF.

The V gene is TRBV6-1, the J gene TRBJ1-4; 9 nucleotides agree with TRBD1. J was trimmed by 10 bases and V by 6 bases; bases with no gene match: 12. The CDR3 is 15 residues long. Germline CDR1 MNHNS, CDR2 SASEGT. In nucleotides, the CDR3 is TGTGCCAGCAGAGAACCGGGACAGGGTGACTTAAAACTGTTTTTT. Its protein is CASREPGQGDLKLFF.

The genes are TRBV6-1 and TRBJ2-1, with D possibly TRBD2 on 5 matching bases. Trimming left V 4 bases short and J 0 bases short, with 10 bases between. The CDR3 totals 15 residues. Germline V lookup: CDR1 MNHNS, CDR2 SASEGT. The CDR3 DNA reads TGTGCCAGCAGTGTAAGCGAGGGCTCCTACAATGAGCAGTTCTTC. Translated, it gives CASSVSEGSYNEQFF.

V gene TRBV7-3 combines with J gene TRBJ1-1, with TRBD1 identical over 8 bases. The CDR3 loop spans 15 amino acids. The V gene's germline CDR1 is SGHTA and CDR2 FQGTGA. J was trimmed by 1 base and V by 5 bases; bases with no gene match: 6. CDR3 sequence reads: CASSPDRGENTEAFF. The CDR3 DNA sequence: TGTGCCAGCAGCCCCGACAGGGGAGAGAACACTGAAGCTTTCTTT.

The chain links TRBV15 to TRBJ2-7; no definite D call. V dropped 0 bases and J dropped 4 bases, with 7 bases sitting between them. The CDR3 consists of 13 residues. Germline V gene data show CDR1 as LNHNV and CDR2 as YYDKDF (reference sequence). The CDR3 loop is CATSRDSRYEQYF. The CDR3 bases are TGTGCCACCAGCAGAGATTCTCGGTACGAGCAGTACTTC. The entire variable domain, with the rest obtained from reference TRBV15 and TRBJ2-7, is as follows: DAMVIQNPRYQVTQFGKPVTLSCSQTLNHNVMYWYQQKSSQAPKLLFHYYDKDFNNEADTPDNFQSRRPNTSFCFLDIRSPGLGDTAMYLCATSRDSRYEQYFGPGTRLTVT.

The chain joins TRBV28 to TRBJ1-1; D perhaps matches TRBD1 (6 bases). Germline lookup yields CDR1 MDHEN and CDR2 SYDVKM. Trimming took 7 bases from V and 9 from J, leaving 18 bases between them. The CDR3 spans 13 residues. CDR3 nucleotide sequence: TGTGCCAGCACCCAAACAGGGACGGGTAAAGCTTTCTTT. Its translation is CASTQTGTGKAFF.

The V and J genes are TRBV5-1 and TRBJ1-6, with 10 bases lining up with TRBD1. The CDR3 consists of 15 residues. V lost 4 bases, J lost 7 bases, and 5 bases stayed unmatched. CDR1 SGHRS and CDR2 YFSETQ come from the germline V gene. This chain's CDR3 is CASSPTGGANSPLHF. Written as DNA, the CDR3 is TGCGCCAGCAGCCCGACAGGGGGCGCGAATTCACCCCTCCACTTT.

This sequence joins TRBV19 and TRBJ2-2; D is perhaps TRBD2 (5 bases). The germline V and J ends were trimmed by 4 bases and 1 base, with 7 bases remaining between them. Germline loops: CDR1 LNHDA, CDR2 SQIVND (reference sequence). CDR3 length: 14 amino acids. As DNA, the CDR3 is TGTGCCAGTAGTAAACGGGGGAACACCGGGGAGCTGTTTTTT. Translation: CASSKRGNTGELFF.

This chain joins TRBV10-1 and TRBJ2-1, with 9 nucleotides matching TRBD1. Germline-derived CDR1 and CDR2 are WNHNN and SYGVQD (reference sequence). The CDR3 has 16 amino acids. Losses at the gene ends were 3 bases for V and 4 bases for J; bases not matched to a gene: 7. CDR3: CASSDAGTGRYNEQFF. The CDR3 region has the DNA TGCGCCAGCAGTGATGCCGGGACAGGGCGTTACAATGAGCAGTTCTTC.

In its sample, this clone was seen a few times. The chain combines TRBV30 with TRBJ2-7; 11 bases map to TRBD2. Germline lookup yields CDR1 GTSNPN and CDR2 SVGIG (reference sequence). There are 14 residues in the CDR3. V lost 0 bases, J lost 6 bases, and 4 bases stayed unmatched. The CDR3 sequence: CAWSVLAGVAEQYF. CDR3 sequence (DNA): TGTGCCTGGAGTGTACTAGCGGGAGTGGCCGAGCAGTACTTC.

This clone was counted ten times or more. The chain joins TRBV5-4 to TRBJ1-1; TRBD1 matches at 9 bases. The CDR3 consists of 14 residues. V shed 2 bases, J shed 3 bases, and the junction held 2 bases outside the gene matches. The germline gives CDR1 SGHNT, CDR2 YYREEE (reference sequence). The CDR3, as DNA: TGTGCCAGCAGCTTACAGGGGGCGGACACTGAAGCTTTCTTT. Protein sequence: CASSLQGADTEAFF.